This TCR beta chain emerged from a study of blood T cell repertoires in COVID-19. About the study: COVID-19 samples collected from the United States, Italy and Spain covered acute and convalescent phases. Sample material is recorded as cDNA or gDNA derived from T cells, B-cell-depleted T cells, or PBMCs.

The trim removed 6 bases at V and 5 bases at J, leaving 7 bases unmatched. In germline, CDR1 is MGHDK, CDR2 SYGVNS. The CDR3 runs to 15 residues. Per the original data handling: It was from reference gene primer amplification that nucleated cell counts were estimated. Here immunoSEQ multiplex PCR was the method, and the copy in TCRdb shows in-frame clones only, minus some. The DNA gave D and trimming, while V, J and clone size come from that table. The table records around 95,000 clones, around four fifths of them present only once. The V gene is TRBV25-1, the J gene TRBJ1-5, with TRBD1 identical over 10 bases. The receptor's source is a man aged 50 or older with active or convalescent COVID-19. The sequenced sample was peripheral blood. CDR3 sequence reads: CASSAGTGEHQPQHF. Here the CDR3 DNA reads TGTGCCAGCAGCGCAGGGACAGGGGAGCATCAGCCCCAGCATTTT.